The 8 T cell receptor beta chains below were found in one sample sequenced in a study of cytomegalovirus exposure and HLA in healthy donors. The PCR made use of 60 Vbeta and 13 Jbeta primers. Clones were sequenced by immunoSEQ multiplex PCR, and TCRdb holds only the in-frame ones, with some missing. The ten top clones account for 2.1%, within a sample of about 53,000 clones. The source material was PBMCs. All receptors come from a woman under 30 in good health and CMV-seronegative.

The rearrangement joins TRBV5-6 to TRBJ2-1; D might be TRBD1 (6 bases). The germline gives CDR1 SGHDT, CDR2 YYEEEE. With 5 bases removed from V and 0 bases from J, the gap between germline ends came to 9 bases. This CDR3 has 14 amino acids. DNA of the CDR3: TGTGCCAGCAGGACGGACAGCTCCTACAATGAGCAGTTCTTC. Protein: CASRTDSSYNEQFF.

The rearrangement joins TRBV6-5 to TRBJ2-1, with 7 nucleotides matching TRBD1. V trimming: 2 bases; J trimming: 6 bases; junction bases outside the gene matches: 7. CDR3 length: 15 amino acids. In germline, CDR1 is MNHEY, CDR2 SVGAGI. The CDR3 sequence: CASSYRGPVSNEQFF. The CDR3 DNA follows: TGTGCCAGCAGTTACAGGGGGCCCGTAAGCAATGAGCAGTTCTTC.

The chain couples TRBV6-1 to TRBJ1-2; TRBD1 aligns across 9 bases. V was pared by 1 base and J by 8 bases, with 11 bases of the junction left unmatched. There are 16 residues in the CDR3. Germline V lookup: CDR1 MNHNS, CDR2 SASEGT. The CDR3 is CASSEVPRTGVKGYTF. The CDR3 DNA sequence: TGTGCCAGCAGTGAAGTCCCCCGGACAGGGGTAAAAGGCTACACCTTC.

The CDR3 DNA is TGTGCCAGAAGCTTGGGGGCAGGGGTTACCGACAATGAGCAGTTCTTC. Residues: CARSLGAGVTDNEQFF. The chain has TRBV5-3 and TRBJ2-1; TRBD1 might be the D (6 bases). TRBV5-3 is assigned to the ORF class and has an uncertain function. The CDR3 has 16 residues. V lost 0 bases and J lost 5, with 15 bases in between.

The rearrangement uses TRBV4-2 and TRBJ1-4; 7 bases fit TRBD1. The CDR3 has 15 residues. The ends lost 1 base at V and 5 bases at J; junction bases unmatched: 4. Germline CDR1 LGHNA, CDR2 YNFKEQ. The CDR3 DNA follows: TGTGCCAGCAGCCAAGTCGACAGGGACAATGAAAAACTGTTTTTT. Residues: CASSQVDRDNEKLFF.

The chain carries TRBV11-3 and TRBJ2-1, with TRBD1 identical over 7 bases. This CDR3 has 14 residues. Germline CDR1 SGHNT, CDR2 YENEEA. Germline trimming cut 3 bases from V and 3 bases from J; bases unmatched to any gene: 2. DNA for the CDR3: TGTGCCAGCAGCTTGAGACAGGGCTACAATGAGCAGTTCTTC. Its translation: CASSLRQGYNEQFF.

V gene TRBV6-1 combines with J gene TRBJ2-2, with D maybe TRBD1 (6 bases). The V and J ends lost 0 bases and 3 bases respectively, with 11 bases between them. The CDR3 runs to 16 residues. Germline CDR1 and CDR2: MNHNS and SASEGT. CDR3 in amino acids: CASSEAKRGYTGELFF. CDR3 DNA sequence: TGTGCCAGCAGTGAAGCGAAGAGGGGGTACACCGGGGAGCTGTTTTTT.

The V and J genes are TRBV7-6 and TRBJ1-1; TRBD1 matches at 7 bases. V dropped 2 bases and J dropped 5; count of bases not matched to a gene: 5. Germline lookup yields CDR1 SGHVS and CDR2 FNYEAQ. The CDR3 is 14 residues long. In DNA form, the CDR3 reads TGTGCCAGCAGCTTACAGGGGGTAGGGACTGAAGCTTTCTTT. Translated, it gives CASSLQGVGTEAFF.